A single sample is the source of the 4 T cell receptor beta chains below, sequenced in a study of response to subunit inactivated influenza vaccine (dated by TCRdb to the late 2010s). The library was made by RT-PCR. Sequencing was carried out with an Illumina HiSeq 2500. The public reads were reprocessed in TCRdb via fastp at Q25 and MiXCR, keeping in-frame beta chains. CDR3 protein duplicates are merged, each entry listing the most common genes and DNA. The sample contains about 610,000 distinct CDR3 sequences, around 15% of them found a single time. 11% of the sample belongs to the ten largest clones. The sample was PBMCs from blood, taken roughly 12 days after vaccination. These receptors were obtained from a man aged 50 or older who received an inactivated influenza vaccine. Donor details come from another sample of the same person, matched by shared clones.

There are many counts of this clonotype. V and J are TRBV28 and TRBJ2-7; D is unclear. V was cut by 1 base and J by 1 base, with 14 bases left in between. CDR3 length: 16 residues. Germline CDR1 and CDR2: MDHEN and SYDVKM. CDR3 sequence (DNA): TGTGCCAGCAGTTTATCTCTAGGGCAGGCGTCCTACGAGCAGTACTTC. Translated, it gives CASSLSLGQASYEQYF.

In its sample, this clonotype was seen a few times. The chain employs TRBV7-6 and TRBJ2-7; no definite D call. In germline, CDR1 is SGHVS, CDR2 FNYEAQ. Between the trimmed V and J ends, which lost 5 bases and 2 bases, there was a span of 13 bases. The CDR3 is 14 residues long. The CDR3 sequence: CASSTIERAYEQYF. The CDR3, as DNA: TGTGCCAGCAGCACTATAGAGCGCGCCTACGAGCAGTACTTC.

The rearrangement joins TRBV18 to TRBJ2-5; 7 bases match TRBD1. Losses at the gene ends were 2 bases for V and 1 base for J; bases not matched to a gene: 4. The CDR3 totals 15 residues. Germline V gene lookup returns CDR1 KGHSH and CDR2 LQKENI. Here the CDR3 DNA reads TGTGCCAGCTCACCAGAAGGGGGCCTCCAAGAGACCCAGTACTTC. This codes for CASSPEGGLQETQYF.

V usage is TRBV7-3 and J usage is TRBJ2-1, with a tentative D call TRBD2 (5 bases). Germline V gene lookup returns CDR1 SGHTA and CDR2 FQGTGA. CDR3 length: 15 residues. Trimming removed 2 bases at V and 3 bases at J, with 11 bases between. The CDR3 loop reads CASSLPGVGYNEQFF. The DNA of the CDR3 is TGTGCCAGCAGCTTACCCGGGGTCGGCTACAATGAGCAGTTCTTC.